One and the same sample provided the 23 T cell receptor beta chains below, sequenced in a study of T cells expressing NK-cell markers. TCRdb re-called the 5' RACE reads; one entry per CDR3 protein, DNA not given. In all, the sample yields some 340,000 distinct CDR3 sequences. What was sequenced was blood T cells: a sorted CD56 or NKG2C T cell subset, CD4+ or CD8+ T cells, or bulk PBMC T cells (not recorded which). The source is a man aged 18 to 69 in good health.

This chain joins TRBV6-5 and TRBJ1-1. There are 17 residues in the CDR3. The V gene's germline CDR1 is MNHEY and CDR2 SVGAGI. The CDR3 loop reads CASSYSSRVVVDTEAFF.

The chain links TRBV2 to TRBJ2-1; TCRdb proposes TRBD2, but this gene call is untestable without DNA. CDR3 length equals 15 residues. Germline CDR1 is SNHLY and CDR2 is FYNNEI. The CDR3 reads CASTKLAGGPNEQFF.

The V gene is TRBV10-3, the J gene TRBJ2-1; TCRdb reports TRBD2, a call that lacks DNA to check it against. The CDR3 extends over 14 amino acids. Germline V gives CDR1 ENHRY, CDR2 SYGVKD. The CDR3 is CAIRLAGGPNEQFF.

V is TRBV12-3 or TRBV12-4 and J is TRBJ2-1; TCRdb indicates TRBD1, and absent DNA this call remains unverified. CDR3 length: 15 residues. CDR3 loop: CASRPTGEGLYEQFF.

This rearrangement joins TRBV5-1 to TRBJ2-7. CDR3 length: 16 residues. Germline CDR1 and CDR2: SGHRS and YFSETQ. The CDR3 spells CASSLRLATNSYEQYF.

This chain links TRBV28 with TRBJ1-3; lacking DNA, the TRBD1 call made by TCRdb goes unchecked. The CDR3 contains 15 residues. Germline CDR1 reads MDHEN; CDR2 reads SYDVKM. The CDR3 spells CASRGTGGSGNTIYF.

The chain combines TRBV20-1 with TRBJ2-7. The CDR3 has 13 amino acids. The germline V gene has CDR1 DFQATT and CDR2 SNEGSKA (reference sequence). The CDR3 protein is CSAVDLGPYEQYF.

The chain employs TRBV5-1 and TRBJ1-6; with no DNA, the TCRdb D assignment of TRBD1 cannot be verified. CDR3 length equals 16 residues. Germline CDR1 and CDR2: SGHRS and YFSETQ. CDR3 residues: CASSTGPNSGISPLHF. Using reference TRBV5-1 and TRBJ1-6 for the parts outside the CDR3, the full variable domain is KAGVTQTPRYLIKTRGQQVTLSCSPISGHRSVSWYQQTPGQGLQFLFEYFSETQRNKGNFPGRFSGRQFSNSRSEMNVSTLELGDSALYLCASSTGPNSGISPLHFGNGTRLTVT.

The rearrangement uses TRBV10-3 and TRBJ1-5; the TCRdb call, TRBD1, lacks DNA for checking. CDR1 is ENHRY, CDR2 SYGVKD, per germline. The length of the CDR3 is 17 residues. This CDR3 reads CAISERSGTGPDQPQHF.

The chain combines TRBV24-1 with TRBJ2-4; TCRdb outputs TRBD1, but without DNA this stays unchecked. Per germline, CDR1 KGHDR and CDR2 SFDVKD. The CDR3 is 16 residues long. The CDR3 sequence is CATSDLTGPRGNIQYF.

CDR3 amino acids: CASSELWRGVNEQFF. The chain recombines TRBV3-1 with TRBJ2-1; with no DNA, the TCRdb D assignment of TRBD2 cannot be verified. This CDR3 is 15 amino acids long. Germline V lookup: CDR1 LGHDT, CDR2 YNNKEL (reference sequence).

The V and J genes are TRBV27 and TRBJ2-2; TCRdb returns TRBD1, unconfirmable since there is no DNA. From germline, CDR1 is MNHEY and CDR2 SMNVEV (reference sequence). The CDR3 length is 16 residues. This CDR3 is CASSLSVAGNTGELFF.

The chain employs TRBV27 and TRBJ1-4; there is no DNA to check the TCRdb D call of TRBD1. The germline V gene encodes CDR1 MNHEY and CDR2 SMNVEV (reference sequence). This CDR3 is built from 15 residues. CDR3 residues: CASSPLGTEGLKLFF.

This rearrangement joins TRBV29-1 to TRBJ2-1; with no DNA, the TCRdb D assignment of TRBD1 cannot be verified. The germline gives CDR1 SQVTM, CDR2 ANQGSEA. CDR3 length: 12 amino acids. CDR3 amino acids: CSAGHSKREQFF.

CDR3 amino acids: CASSPDRGRWDTQYF. The chain couples TRBV5-4 to TRBJ2-3; TCRdb names TRBD1, which stays unverified in the absence of DNA. This CDR3 region has 15 residues. Per the germline V gene, CDR1 is SGHNT and CDR2 is YYREEE (reference sequence).

The genes are TRBV27 and TRBJ2-7; TCRdb returns TRBD1, unconfirmable since there is no DNA. Germline V lookup: CDR1 MNHEY, CDR2 SMNVEV (reference sequence). The CDR3 spans 13 residues. CDR3 region: CASSTGGRNEQYF.

This chain uses TRBV20-1 with TRBJ2-7; with no DNA, the TCRdb D assignment of TRBD1 cannot be verified. The CDR3 is 14 amino acids. The V gene's germline CDR1 is DFQATT and CDR2 SNEGSKA (reference sequence). The CDR3 sequence: CSAAPGTGVNEQYF.

The rearrangement uses TRBV12-3 or TRBV12-4 and TRBJ2-3; TCRdb proposes TRBD2, but this gene call is untestable without DNA. The CDR3 has 13 amino acids. CDR3 residues: CASSLGLAGSSYF.

This chain uses TRBV24-1 with TRBJ2-3; there is no DNA to check the TCRdb D call of TRBD2. The CDR3 length is 15 residues. Germline loops: CDR1 KGHDR, CDR2 SFDVKD. The CDR3 sequence: CATSDGGAGVHTQYF.

The V and J genes are TRBV5-6 and TRBJ1-5. Looked up from germline, CDR1 is SGHDT and CDR2 is YYEEEE. CDR3 length equals 11 residues. The CDR3 spells CASSSALPQHF.

The CDR3 is CASGVLPGEQYF. This rearrangement joins TRBV12-3 or TRBV12-4 to TRBJ2-7. The CDR3 is 12 amino acids.

V and J are TRBV5-1 and TRBJ1-6. The V gene's germline CDR1 is SGHRS and CDR2 YFSETQ. The CDR3 has 14 residues. CDR3 residues: CASSSQRVGSPLHF.

V is TRBV21-1 and J is TRBJ2-2; TCRdb selects TRBD2, and the lack of DNA leaves this call unchecked. TRBV21-1 is a recognized pseudogene. The CDR3 totals 14 residues. Here the CDR3 reads CAPRGPQGTGELFF.